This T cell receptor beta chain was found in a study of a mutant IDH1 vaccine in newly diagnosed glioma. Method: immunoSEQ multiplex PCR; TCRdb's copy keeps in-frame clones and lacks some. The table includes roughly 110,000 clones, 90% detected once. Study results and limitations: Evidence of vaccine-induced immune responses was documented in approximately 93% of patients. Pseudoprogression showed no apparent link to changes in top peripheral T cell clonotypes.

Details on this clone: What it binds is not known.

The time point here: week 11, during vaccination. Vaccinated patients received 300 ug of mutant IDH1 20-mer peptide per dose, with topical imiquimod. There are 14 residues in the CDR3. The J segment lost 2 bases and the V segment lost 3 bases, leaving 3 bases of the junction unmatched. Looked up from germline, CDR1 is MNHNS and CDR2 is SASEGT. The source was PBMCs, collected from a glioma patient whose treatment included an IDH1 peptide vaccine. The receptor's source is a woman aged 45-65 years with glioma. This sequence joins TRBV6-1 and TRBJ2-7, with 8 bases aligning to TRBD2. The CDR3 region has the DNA TGTGCCAGCAGTGAGTCCGGGAGGGCCTACGAGCAGTACTTC. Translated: CASSESGRAYEQYF.